One sample yielded the 5 T cell receptor beta chains listed below, sequenced in a study of early stage breast cancer tumors. Assay used: immunoSEQ multiplex PCR; TCRdb lists only in-frame clones, some missing. The sample consists of tens of thousands of clones, 70% to 85% of them appearing once. Sequencing used blood. All receptors derive from a person between 60 and 69 years old with breast cancer.

This clone showed up just a few times. The V gene is TRBV6-1, the J gene TRBJ1-5; D call uncertain. This CDR3 has 11 amino acids. CDR1 and CDR2 (germline): MNHNS, SASEGT. The germline V and J ends were trimmed by 3 bases and 11 bases, with 8 bases remaining between them. CDR3: CASSEGGSQHF. The CDR3 nucleotides are TGTGCCAGCAGTGAGGGCGGGTCCCAGCATTTT.

The chain couples TRBV2 to TRBJ1-4; D remains unclear. The CDR3 is made up of 13 amino acids. CDR1 and CDR2 from the germline V gene are SNHLY and FYNNEI. V was pared by 7 bases and J by 2 bases, with 8 bases between. CDR3 amino acids: CASKGQTNEKLFF. CDR3 coding DNA: TGTGCCAGCAAAGGGCAGACTAATGAAAAACTGTTTTTT. The complete variable domain, with remaining parts taken from reference TRBV2 and TRBJ1-4, reads EPEVTQTPSHQVTQMGQEVILRCVPISNHLYFYWYRQILGQKVEFLVSFYNNEISEKSEIFDDQFSVERPDGSNFTLKIRSTKLEDSAMYFCASKGQTNEKLFFGSGTQLSVL.

The chain joins TRBV5-4 to TRBJ2-3; 10 bases match TRBD2. The V segment lost 6 bases and the J segment 2 bases; nucleotides outside the gene matches: 9. CDR3 size: 16 residues. Germline-derived CDR1 and CDR2 are SGHNT and YYREEE (reference sequence). DNA of the CDR3: TGTGCCAGCACCGTCACTAGCGGGGCGGCCACAGATACGCAGTATTTT. Translated: CASTVTSGAATDTQYF.

The chain joins TRBV29-1 to TRBJ1-1; D may be TRBD1 (6 bases). The CDR3 sequence is 12 residues long. The germline V and J ends were trimmed by 7 bases and 1 base, with 10 bases remaining between them. Per germline, CDR1 SQVTM and CDR2 ANQGSEA. CDR3 sequence: CSAGQWNTEAFF. Here the CDR3 DNA reads TGCAGCGCCGGACAGTGGAACACTGAAGCTTTCTTT.

The chain couples TRBV11-2 to TRBJ2-7; D is possibly TRBD2 (7 bases). The CDR3 runs 14 residues. Germline V gives CDR1 SGHAT, CDR2 FQNNGV. Trimming cost V 5 bases and J 5 bases, with 16 bases left between them. CDR3 in amino acids: CASSLVGGPNEQYF. CDR3 nucleotide sequence: TGTGCCAGCAGCCTCGTGGGGGGGCCTAACGAGCAGTACTTC.